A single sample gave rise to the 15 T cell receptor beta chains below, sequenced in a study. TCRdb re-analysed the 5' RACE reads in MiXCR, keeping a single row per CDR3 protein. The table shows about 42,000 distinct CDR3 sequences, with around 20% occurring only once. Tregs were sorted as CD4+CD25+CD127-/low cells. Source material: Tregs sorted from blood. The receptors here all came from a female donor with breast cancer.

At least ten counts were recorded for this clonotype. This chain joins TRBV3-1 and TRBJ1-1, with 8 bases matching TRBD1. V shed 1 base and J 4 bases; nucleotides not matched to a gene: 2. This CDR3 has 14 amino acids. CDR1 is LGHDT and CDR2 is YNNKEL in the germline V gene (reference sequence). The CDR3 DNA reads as TGTGCCAGCAGCCAAGGGGACAGGTCCACTGAAGCTTTCTTT. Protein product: CASSQGDRSTEAFF.

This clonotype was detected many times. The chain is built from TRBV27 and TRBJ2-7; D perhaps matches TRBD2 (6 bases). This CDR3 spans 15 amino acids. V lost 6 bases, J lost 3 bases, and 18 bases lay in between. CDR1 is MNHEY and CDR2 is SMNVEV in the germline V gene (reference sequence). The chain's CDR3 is CASSPTSYRSYEQYF. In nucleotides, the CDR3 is TGTGCCAGCAGCCCTACTAGCTACCGGAGCTACGAGCAGTACTTC.

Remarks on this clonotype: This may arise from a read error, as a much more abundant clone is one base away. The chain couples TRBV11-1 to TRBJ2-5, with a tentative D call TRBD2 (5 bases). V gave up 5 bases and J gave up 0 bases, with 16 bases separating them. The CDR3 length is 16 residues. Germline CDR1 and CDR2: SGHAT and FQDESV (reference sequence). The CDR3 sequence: CASSQGLRQHQETQYF. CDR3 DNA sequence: TGTGCCAGCAGCCAAGGACTCAGGCAGCACCAAGAGACCCAGTACTTC. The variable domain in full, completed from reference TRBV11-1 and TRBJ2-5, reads EAEVAQSPRYKITEKSQAVAFWCDPISGHATLYWYRQILGQGPELLVQFQDESVVDDSQLPKDRFSAERLKGVDSTLKIQPAELGDSAMYLCASSQGLRQHQETQYFGPGTRLLVL.

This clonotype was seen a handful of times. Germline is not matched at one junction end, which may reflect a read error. CDR3 sequence: CANSLGWDPSNQPQHF. The DNA for the CDR3 is TGTGCCAACAGTTTAGGGTGGGACCCTAGCAATCAGCCCCAGCATTTT. The J gene is TRBJ1-5, the V gene TRBV12-3 or TRBV12-4; a weak D match, TRBD1 (5 bases). This CDR3 contains 16 residues.

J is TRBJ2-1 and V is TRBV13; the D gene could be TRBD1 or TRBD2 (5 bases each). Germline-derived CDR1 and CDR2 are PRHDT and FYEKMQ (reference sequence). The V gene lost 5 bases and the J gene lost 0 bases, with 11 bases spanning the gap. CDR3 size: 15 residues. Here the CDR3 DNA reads TGTGCCAGCAGCCGGGGCCCTAGCTCCTACAATGAGCAGTTCTTC. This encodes CASSRGPSSYNEQFF.

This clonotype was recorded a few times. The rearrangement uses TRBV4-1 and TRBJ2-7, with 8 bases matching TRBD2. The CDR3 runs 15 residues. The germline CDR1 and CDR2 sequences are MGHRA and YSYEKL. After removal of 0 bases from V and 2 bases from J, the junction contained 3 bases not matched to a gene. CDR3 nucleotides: TGCGCCAGCAGCCAAGAGTCCGGGAGGGCCTACGAGCAGTACTTC. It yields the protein CASSQESGRAYEQYF.

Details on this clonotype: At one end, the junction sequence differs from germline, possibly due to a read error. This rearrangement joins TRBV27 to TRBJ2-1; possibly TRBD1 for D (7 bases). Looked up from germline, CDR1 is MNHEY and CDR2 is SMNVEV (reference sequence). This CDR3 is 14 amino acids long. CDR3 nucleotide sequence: TGTGCCAGCAGTTTATTAGGAGGGGGCGGTGAGCAGCTCTTC. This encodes CASSLLGGGGEQLF.

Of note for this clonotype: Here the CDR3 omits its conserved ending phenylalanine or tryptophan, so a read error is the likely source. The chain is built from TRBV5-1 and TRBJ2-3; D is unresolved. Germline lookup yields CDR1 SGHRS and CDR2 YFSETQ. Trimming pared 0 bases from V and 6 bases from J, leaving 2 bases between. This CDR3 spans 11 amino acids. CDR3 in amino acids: CASSLDDTQYL. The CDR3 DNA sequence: TGCGCCAGCAGCTTGGACGATACGCAGTATCTT.

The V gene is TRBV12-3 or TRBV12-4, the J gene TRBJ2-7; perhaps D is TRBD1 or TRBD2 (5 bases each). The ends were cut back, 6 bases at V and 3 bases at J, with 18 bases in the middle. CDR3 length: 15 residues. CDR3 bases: TGTGCCAGCAGCTCTTATGTGGGGGATAACTACGAGCAGTACTTC. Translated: CASSSYVGDNYEQYF.

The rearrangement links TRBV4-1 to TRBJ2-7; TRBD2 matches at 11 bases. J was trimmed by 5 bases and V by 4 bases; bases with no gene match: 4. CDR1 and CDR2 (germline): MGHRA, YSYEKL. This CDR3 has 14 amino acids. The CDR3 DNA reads TGCGCCAGCAGCCTAGCGGGGGGGCCTCACGAGCAGTACTTC. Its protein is CASSLAGGPHEQYF.

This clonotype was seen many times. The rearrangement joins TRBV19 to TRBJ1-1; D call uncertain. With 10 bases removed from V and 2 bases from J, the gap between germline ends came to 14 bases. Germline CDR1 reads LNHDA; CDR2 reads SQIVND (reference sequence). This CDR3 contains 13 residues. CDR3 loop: CATLDTTNTEAFF. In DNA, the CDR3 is TGTGCCACCCTAGACACCACCAACACTGAAGCTTTCTTT.

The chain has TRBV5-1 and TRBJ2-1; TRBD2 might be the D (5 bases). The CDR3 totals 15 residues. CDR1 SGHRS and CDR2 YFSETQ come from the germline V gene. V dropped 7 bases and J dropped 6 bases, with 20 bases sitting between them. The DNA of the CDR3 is TGCGCCAGCTCCCAGGCAAATAAGCGGAGCAATGAGCAGTTCTTC. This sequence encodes CASSQANKRSNEQFF.

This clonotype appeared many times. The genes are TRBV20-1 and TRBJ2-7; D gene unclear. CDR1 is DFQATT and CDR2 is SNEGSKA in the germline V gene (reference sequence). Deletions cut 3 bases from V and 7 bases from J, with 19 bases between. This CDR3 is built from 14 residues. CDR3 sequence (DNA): TGCAGTGCTAGTAGAAGCGAGACCGATTGGGAGCAGTACTTC. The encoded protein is CSASRSETDWEQYF.

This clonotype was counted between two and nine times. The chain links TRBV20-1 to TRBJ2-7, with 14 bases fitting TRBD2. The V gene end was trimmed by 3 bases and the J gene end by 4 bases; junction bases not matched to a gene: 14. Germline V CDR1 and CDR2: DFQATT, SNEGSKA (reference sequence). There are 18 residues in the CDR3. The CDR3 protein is CSARGGLAGEANPYEQYF. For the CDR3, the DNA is TGCAGTGCTAGGGGGGGACTAGCGGGAGAAGCCAACCCTTACGAGCAGTACTTC.

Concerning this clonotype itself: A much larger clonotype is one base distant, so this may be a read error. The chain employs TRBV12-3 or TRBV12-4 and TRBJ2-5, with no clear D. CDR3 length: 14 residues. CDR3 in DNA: TGTGCCAGCAGTCCCGGACGACTCCAAGAGATCCAGTACTTC. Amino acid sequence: CASSPGRLQEIQYF.